The T cell receptor beta chain described here comes from a study of CD8 T cells in ankylosing spondylitis (dated 2017 in TCRdb). As for the study more broadly: The study profiled T cell receptor beta repertoires in healthy donors and ankylosing spondylitis patients to find disease-linked TCR variants. The full study cohort comprised roughly 24 ankylosing spondylitis patients and 110 or so healthy donors. Samples of peripheral blood were taken, and for ankylosing spondylitis patients, synovial fluid was collected as well. General conclusions and limits of the study: Some motif variants had previously been reported in the synovial fluid and blood of reactive arthritis patients, which suggests shared mechanisms of disease initiation. The disease-linked clones were reported as significantly enriched in matched synovial fluid samples from ankylosing spondylitis patients. The disease-linked clones showed a CD8+ phenotype and occurred at relatively low frequencies in peripheral blood. A TCR beta motif made up of eight or nine highly homologous amino acid variants appeared to be characteristic of blood from ankylosing spondylitis patients.

This clonotype came up many times. It lacks a known antigen. No quality values exist for individual bases; no much larger clone is one base distant. The sample was run on an Illumina HiSeq 2500. Quantitative 5'-RACE with molecular barcodes was the method used to prepare the TCR beta libraries. The study's processing was this. Disease-linked TCR variants were identified with a new computational method built on a probabilistic model of VDJ rearrangement. TCRdb applied fastp at Q25 and MiXCR to the public reads, then kept only in-frame beta chains. Each entry is one CDR3 protein sequence, shown with its most common DNA and genes. For this entry, the V and J calls and clone size follow TCRdb and not the study's own pipeline. Counted in this sample were 150,000 to 200,000 distinct CDR3 sequences; 15% to 20% of them appeared once. More than 3.5% of the sample is in the top ten clones. This sequence was found in a male donor aged 5-29 years with ankylosing spondylitis or in good health (not recorded which). Donor details come from another sample of the same person, matched by shared clones. Sequencing used blood, either unsorted or a sorted T cell fraction (not recorded which).

In nucleotide form, the sequence is TGCAGTGCTAGCAGACTAGCGGGGAACACCGGGGAGCTGTTTTTT. It codes for CSASRLAGNTGELFF. This chain joins TRBV20-1 to TRBJ2-2, and TRBD2 aligns with 10 junction nucleotides. Reading from cysteine to phenylalanine, the CDR3 counts 15 amino acids. This entry keeps only the CDR3 DNA: 45 bases, framed from base 1. V loses 3 bases at its end and J loses 1 base; junction bases beyond the gene matches: 2. CDR1 and CDR2 are drawn from the germline V gene (reference sequence): DFQATT, SNEGSKA.